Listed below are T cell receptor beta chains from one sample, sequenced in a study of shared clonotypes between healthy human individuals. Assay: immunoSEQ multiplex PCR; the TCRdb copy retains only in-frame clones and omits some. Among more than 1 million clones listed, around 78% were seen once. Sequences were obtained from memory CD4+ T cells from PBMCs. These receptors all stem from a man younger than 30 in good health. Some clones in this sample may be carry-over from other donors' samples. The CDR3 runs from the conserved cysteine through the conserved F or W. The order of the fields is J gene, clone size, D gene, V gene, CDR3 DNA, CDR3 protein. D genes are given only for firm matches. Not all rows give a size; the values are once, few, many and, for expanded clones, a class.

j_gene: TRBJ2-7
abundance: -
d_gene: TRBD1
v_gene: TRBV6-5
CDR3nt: TGTGCCAGCAGTGCAATTACAGGGGGCAGGTACGAGCAGTACTTC
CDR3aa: CASSAITGGRYEQYF

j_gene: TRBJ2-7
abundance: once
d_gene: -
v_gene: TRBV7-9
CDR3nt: TGTGCCAGCAGCCAGCCTGGGGGAACTAGCTCCTACGAGCAGTACTTC
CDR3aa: CASSQPGGTSSYEQYF

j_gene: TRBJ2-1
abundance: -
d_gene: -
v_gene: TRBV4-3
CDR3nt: TGCGCCAGCAGCCAAGGCATTGGGGCAGTAGCCTACAATGAGCAGTTCTTC
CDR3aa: CASSQGIGAVAYNEQFF

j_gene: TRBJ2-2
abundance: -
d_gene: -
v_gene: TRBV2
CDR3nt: TGTGCCAGCAGTTTAGGGGGGCCCGGGGAGCTGTTTTTT
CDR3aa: CASSLGGPGELFF

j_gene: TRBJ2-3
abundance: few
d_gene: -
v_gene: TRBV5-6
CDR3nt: TGTGCCAGCAACCGGCCAACGGGCCCGGATACGCAGTATTTT
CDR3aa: CASNRPTGPDTQYF

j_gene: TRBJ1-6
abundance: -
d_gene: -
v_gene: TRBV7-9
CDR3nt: TGTGCCAGCGGGGGGAGCTCCTATAATTCACCCCTCCACTTT
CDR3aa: CASGGSSYNSPLHF

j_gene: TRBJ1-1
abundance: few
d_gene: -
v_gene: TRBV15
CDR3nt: TGTGCCACCAGCATCGACCGGGGGAACACTGAAGCTTTCTTT
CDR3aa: CATSIDRGNTEAFF

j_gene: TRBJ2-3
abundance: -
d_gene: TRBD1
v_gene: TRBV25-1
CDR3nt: TGTGCCAGCAGTGACGGCAGGGGGACAGATACGCAGTATTTT
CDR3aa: CASSDGRGTDTQYF

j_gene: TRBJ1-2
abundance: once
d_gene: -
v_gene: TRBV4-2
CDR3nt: TGTGCCAGCGGGGGAGGTAGGACGGGCCATGATGGCTACACCTTC
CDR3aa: CASGGGRTGHDGYTF

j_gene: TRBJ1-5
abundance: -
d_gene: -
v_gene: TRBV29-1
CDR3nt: TGCAGCGTTGAACCACCGGGTCAGCCCCAGCATTTT
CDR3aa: CSVEPPGQPQHF

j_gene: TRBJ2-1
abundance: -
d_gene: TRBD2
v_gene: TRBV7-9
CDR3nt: TGTGCCAGCAGCAGCAGGCTAGGACTAGCTGTCAATGAGCAGTTCTTC
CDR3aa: CASSSRLGLAVNEQFF

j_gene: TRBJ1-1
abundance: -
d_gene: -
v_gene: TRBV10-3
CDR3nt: TGTGCCATCAGTGAGTCGAGAGGGACCACTGAAGCTTTCTTT
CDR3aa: CAISESRGTTEAFF

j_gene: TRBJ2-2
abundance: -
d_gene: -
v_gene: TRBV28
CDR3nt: TGTGCCAGCAGTTTATTGATAGGGGCGCTCGGGGAGCTGTTTTTT
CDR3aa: CASSLLIGALGELFF

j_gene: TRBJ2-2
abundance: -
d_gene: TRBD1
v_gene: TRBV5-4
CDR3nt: TGTGCCAGCAGCCCGGGACAGCCCTACACCGGGGAGCTGTTTTTT
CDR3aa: CASSPGQPYTGELFF

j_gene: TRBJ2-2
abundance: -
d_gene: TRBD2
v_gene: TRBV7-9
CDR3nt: TGTGCCAGCAGCTTAGGAGCGGGAAGGACCGGGGAGCTGTTTTTT
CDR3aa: CASSLGAGRTGELFF

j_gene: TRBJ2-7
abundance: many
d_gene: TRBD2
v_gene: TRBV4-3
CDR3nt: TGCGCCAGCAGCCAAGGGAAAGCGGGAGTCTACGAGCAGTACTTC
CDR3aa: CASSQGKAGVYEQYF

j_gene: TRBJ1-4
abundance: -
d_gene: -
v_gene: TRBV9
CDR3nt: TGTGCCAGCAGCGTAGATCTGGGGGCAGGTGAAAAACTGTTTTTT
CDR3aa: CASSVDLGAGEKLFF

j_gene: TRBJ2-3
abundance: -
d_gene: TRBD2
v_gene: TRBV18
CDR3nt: TGTGCCAGCTCACGGGAAAGCGGGAGGGCGGCAGATACGCAGTATTTT
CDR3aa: CASSRESGRAADTQYF

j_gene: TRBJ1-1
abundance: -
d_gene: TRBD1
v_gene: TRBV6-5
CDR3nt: TGTGCCAGCACAATCGGAGGGGGCGCGTCCGCTGAAGCTTTCTTT
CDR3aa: CASTIGGGASAEAFF

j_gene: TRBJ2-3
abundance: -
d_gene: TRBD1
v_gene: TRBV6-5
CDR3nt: TGTGCCAGCAGTTACGGGGACAGGCCAGATACGCAGTATTTT
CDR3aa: CASSYGDRPDTQYF

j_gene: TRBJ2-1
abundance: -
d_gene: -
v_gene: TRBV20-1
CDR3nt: TGCAGTGCACCGGGCCTGGGTGAGCAGTTCTTC
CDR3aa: CSAPGLGEQFF

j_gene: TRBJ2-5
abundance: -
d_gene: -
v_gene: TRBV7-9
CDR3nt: TGTGCCAGCAGCTTATTGCAGGGGGGAGTAGGGGAGACCCAGTACTTC
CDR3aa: CASSLLQGGVGETQYF

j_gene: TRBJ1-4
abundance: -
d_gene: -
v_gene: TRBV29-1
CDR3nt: TGCAGCGCCCTGACCGAAAAACTGTTTTTT
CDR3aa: CSALTEKLFF

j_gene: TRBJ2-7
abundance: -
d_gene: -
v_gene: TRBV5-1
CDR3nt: TGCGCCAGCAGCTTGGTTTCGGGGTCGGGCTACGAGCAGTACTTC
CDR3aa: CASSLVSGSGYEQYF

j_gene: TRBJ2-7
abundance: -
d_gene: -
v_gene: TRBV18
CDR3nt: TGTGCCAGCTCATACCCGGGCAGGCCCTACGAGCAGTACTTC
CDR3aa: CASSYPGRPYEQYF

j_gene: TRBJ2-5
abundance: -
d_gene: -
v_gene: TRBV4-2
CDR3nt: TGTGCCAGCAGCCAAGAAGTAGCGCGGGACCAAGAGACCCAGTACTTC
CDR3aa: CASSQEVARDQETQYF

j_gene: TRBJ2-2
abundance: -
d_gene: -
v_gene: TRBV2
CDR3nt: TGTGCCAGCAGCCCTCTGGGAGCGTCCGGGGAGCTGTTTTTT
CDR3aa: CASSPLGASGELFF

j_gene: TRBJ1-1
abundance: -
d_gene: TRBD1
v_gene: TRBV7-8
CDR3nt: TGTGCCAGCAGCTTAAGGGACAGGAACACTGAAGCTTTCTTT
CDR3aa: CASSLRDRNTEAFF

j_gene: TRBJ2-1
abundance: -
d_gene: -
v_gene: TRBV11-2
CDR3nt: TGTGCCAGCAGCGACCCGCCCGCCTCCTACAATGAGCAGTTCTTC
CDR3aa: CASSDPPASYNEQFF

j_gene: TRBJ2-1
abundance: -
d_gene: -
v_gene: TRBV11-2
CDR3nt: TGTGCCAGCAGCTTAGATTCCCGGGTTGAGCAGTTCTTC
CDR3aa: CASSLDSRVEQFF

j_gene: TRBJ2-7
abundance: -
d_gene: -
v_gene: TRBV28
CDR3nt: TGTGCCAGCAGCCGGAGGAAGGGGAAAAGCTCCTACGAGCAGTACTTC
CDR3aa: CASSRRKGKSSYEQYF

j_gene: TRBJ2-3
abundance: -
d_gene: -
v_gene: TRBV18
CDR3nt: TGTGCCAGCTCACCAATGACTAGTGGTGGCACAGATACGCAGTATTTT
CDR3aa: CASSPMTSGGTDTQYF

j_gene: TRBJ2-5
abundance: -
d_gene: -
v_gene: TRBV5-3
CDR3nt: TGTGCCAGAAGTTACCGAGAGACCCAGTACTTC
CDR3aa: CARSYRETQYF

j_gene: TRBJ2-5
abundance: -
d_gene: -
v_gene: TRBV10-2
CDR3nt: TGCGCCAGCAGTGAGAGCTCCCTCCAAGAGACCCAGTACTTC
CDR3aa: CASSESSLQETQYF

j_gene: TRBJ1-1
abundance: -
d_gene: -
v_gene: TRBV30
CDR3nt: TGTGCCTGGACCCGGGACCTGTCTGAAGCTTTCTTT
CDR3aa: CAWTRDLSEAFF

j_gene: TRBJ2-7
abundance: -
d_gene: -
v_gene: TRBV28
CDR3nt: TGTGCCAGCAGTCCCGAACCGGCCGGGGGCTGGGACTACGAGCAGTACTTC
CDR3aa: CASSPEPAGGWDYEQYF

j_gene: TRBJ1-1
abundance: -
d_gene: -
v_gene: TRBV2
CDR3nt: TGTGCCAGCAGTGACAGCATGAACACTGAAGCTTTCTTT
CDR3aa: CASSDSMNTEAFF

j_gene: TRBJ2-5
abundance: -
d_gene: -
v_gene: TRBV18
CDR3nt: TGTGCCAGCTCACAGAACAGCCAAGAGACCCAGTACTTC
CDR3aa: CASSQNSQETQYF

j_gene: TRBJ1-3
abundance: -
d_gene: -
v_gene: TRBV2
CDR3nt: TGTGCCAGCAGTGAAAACAGATTATCCTCTGGAAACACCATATATTTT
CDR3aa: CASSENRLSSGNTIYF

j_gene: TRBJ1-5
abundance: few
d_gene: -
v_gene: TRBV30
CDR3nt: TGTGCCTGGAGTGAGGGTAGTCAGCCCCAGCATTTT
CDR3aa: CAWSEGSQPQHF

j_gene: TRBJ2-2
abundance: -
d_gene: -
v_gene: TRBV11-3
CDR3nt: TGTGCCAGCAGCTTAGTTTGGGGGCAGCACACCGGGGAGCTGTTTTTT
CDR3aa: CASSLVWGQHTGELFF

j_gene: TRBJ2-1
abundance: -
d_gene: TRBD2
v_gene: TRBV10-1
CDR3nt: TGCGCCAGCAGTGATTTAGCGGGAAGCTCCTACAATGAGCAGTTCTTC
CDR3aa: CASSDLAGSSYNEQFF

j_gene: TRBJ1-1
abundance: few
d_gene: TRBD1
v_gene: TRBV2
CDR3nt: TGTGCCAGCAGACAGGGGGCGGCCACTGAAGCTTTCTTT
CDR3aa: CASRQGAATEAFF

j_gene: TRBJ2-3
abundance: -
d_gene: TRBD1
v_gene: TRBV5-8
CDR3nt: TGTGCCAGCAGCACCGGACAGGGGGCGAGCACAGATACGCAGTATTTT
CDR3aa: CASSTGQGASTDTQYF

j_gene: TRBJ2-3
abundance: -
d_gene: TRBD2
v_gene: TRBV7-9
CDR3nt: TGTGCCAGCAGCCCGTGGGTCACCACGACTAGCGGGAGTGTTGATACGCAGTATTTT
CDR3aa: CASSPWVTTTSGSVDTQYF

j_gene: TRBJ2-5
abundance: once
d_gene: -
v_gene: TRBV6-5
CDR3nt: TGTGCCAGCAGTTACTCACTTCGGCAACTTTGGACCCAGTACTTC
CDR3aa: CASSYSLRQLWTQYF

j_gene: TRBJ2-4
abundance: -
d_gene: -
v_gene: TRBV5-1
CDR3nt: TGCGCCAGCAGCACAATCTCACAGGGTCCCATTCAGTACTTC
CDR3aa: CASSTISQGPIQYF